The 25 T cell receptor beta chains below were found in one sample sequenced in a study of early T cells in non-severe SARS-CoV-2 infection. TCRdb independently ran MiXCR on the 5' RACE reads; one entry per CDR3 protein. Of 80,000 or so distinct CDR3 sequences listed, around 15% are singletons. The sample was whole blood. The receptors were gathered from an adult who was a healthcare worker with PCR-confirmed SARS-CoV-2 infection or an uninfected control (not recorded which).

The chain recombines TRBV6-5 with TRBJ2-1, with TRBD2 matching over 7 bases. Looked up from germline, CDR1 is MNHEY and CDR2 is SVGAGI. Trimming removed 7 bases from V and 8 bases from J; junction bases left unmatched: 8. This CDR3 spans 13 amino acids. This CDR3 reads CASMQTSPHEQFF. CDR3 sequence (DNA): TGTGCCAGCATGCAGACTAGCCCCCATGAGCAGTTCTTC.

This clonotype was detected only a few times. The rearrangement links TRBV5-1 to TRBJ2-1, with no clear D. Per the germline V gene, CDR1 is SGHRS and CDR2 is YFSETQ. This CDR3 contains 15 residues. Trimming took 3 bases from V and 0 from J, leaving 10 bases between them. CDR3 DNA sequence: TGCGCCAGCAGCTCCCCCCCGAGCTCCTACAATGAGCAGTTCTTC. Its protein product is CASSSPPSSYNEQFF.

This rearrangement joins TRBV5-1 to TRBJ1-3; no clear D gene. Trimming removed 0 bases at V and 0 bases at J, with 7 bases between. The V gene's germline CDR1 is SGHRS and CDR2 YFSETQ. CDR3 length: 15 residues. The chain's CDR3 is CASSLAGTSGNTIYF. The CDR3 DNA is TGCGCCAGCAGCTTGGCGGGAACCTCTGGAAACACCATATATTTT.

At least ten counts were recorded for this clonotype. The chain combines TRBV10-3 with TRBJ1-6; D is perhaps TRBD1 (5 bases). Germline lookup yields CDR1 ENHRY and CDR2 SYGVKD. Deletions cut 3 bases from V and 4 bases from J, with 10 bases between. This CDR3 is 15 amino acids long. CDR3 residues: CAISDGQGYNSPLHF. The CDR3 nucleotides are TGTGCCATCAGTGACGGGCAGGGATATAATTCACCCCTCCACTTT.

V gene TRBV12-3 or TRBV12-4 combines with J gene TRBJ1-4, with 9 bases that match TRBD1. This CDR3 comprises 15 residues. The V and J ends lost 4 bases and 10 bases, in that order; junction bases with no gene match: 10. Here the CDR3 reads CASSSRDRVNRKLFF. The CDR3 DNA is TGTGCCAGCAGTTCCCGGGACAGGGTGAATCGAAAACTGTTTTTT.

This clonotype occurred many times. V gene TRBV18 combines with J gene TRBJ1-5; TRBD1 matches 7 bases. The CDR3 runs 16 residues. V dropped 3 bases and J dropped 2; count of bases not matched to a gene: 7. In germline, CDR1 is KGHSH, CDR2 LQKENI. DNA for the CDR3: TGTGCCAGCTCACCGACAGGGCTTCCGGGCAATCAGCCCCAGCATTTT. This sequence encodes CASSPTGLPGNQPQHF.

This clonotype was detected many times. The rearrangement joins TRBV7-9 to TRBJ2-3; TRBD2 aligns across 8 bases. Trimming cost V 4 bases and J 3 bases; bases outside gene matches: 6. Germline V lookup: CDR1 SEHNR, CDR2 FQNEAQ (reference sequence). The CDR3 contains 15 residues. DNA for the CDR3: TGTGCCAGCAGCTCCCCGGGACTAGTAACAGATACGCAGTATTTT. The encoded protein is CASSSPGLVTDTQYF. Variable domain in full (rest from reference TRBV7-9 and TRBJ2-3): DTGVSQNPRHKITKRGQNVTFRCDPISEHNRLYWYRQTLGQGPEFLTYFQNEAQLEKSRLLSDRFSAERPKGSFSTLEIQRTEQGDSAMYLCASSSPGLVTDTQYFGPGTRLTVL.

The chain joins TRBV7-9 to TRBJ2-1, with a possible D match to TRBD2 (6 bases). V lost 5 bases to trimming and J lost 3 bases, with 14 bases between them. Per the germline V gene, CDR1 is SEHNR and CDR2 is FQNEAQ (reference sequence). The CDR3 runs to 15 residues. The CDR3: CASSNPGAFYNEQFF. For the CDR3, the DNA is TGTGCCAGCAGCAACCCGGGAGCATTCTACAATGAGCAGTTCTTC.

This clonotype was picked up many times. V and J are TRBV19 and TRBJ2-1; TRBD2 matches 9 bases. The germline CDR1 and CDR2 sequences are LNHDA and SQIVND (reference sequence). V was clipped by 3 bases and J by 8 bases; unmatched bases: 8. CDR3 size: 15 residues. CDR3 in amino acids: CASSIGSGRNYEQFF. CDR3 DNA: TGTGCCAGTAGTATCGGTAGCGGGAGAAACTATGAGCAGTTCTTC. Full variable domain (rest looked up from reference TRBV19 and TRBJ2-1): DGGITQSPKYLFRKEGQNVTLSCEQNLNHDAMYWYRQDPGQGLRLIYYSQIVNDFQKGDIAEGYSVSREKKESFPLTVTSAQKNPTAFYLCASSIGSGRNYEQFFGPGTRLTVL.

In its sample, this clonotype was seen many times. This chain joins TRBV9 and TRBJ1-2; D is ambiguous. V lost 5 bases and J lost 6, with 11 bases in between. The germline CDR1 and CDR2 sequences are SGDLS and YYNGEE. The CDR3 consists of 12 residues. CDR3 in amino acids: CASRRARDGYTF. CDR3 bases: TGTGCCAGCAGGAGGGCGAGAGATGGCTACACCTTC.

There are a few counts of this clonotype. The rearrangement links TRBV7-6 to TRBJ2-3; 7 positions agree with TRBD2. V was clipped by 0 bases and J by 1 base; unmatched bases: 4. The CDR3 runs 16 residues. Germline CDR1 is SGHVS and CDR2 is FNYEAQ. The CDR3, as DNA: TGTGCCAGCAGCTTAGCGCGCCTAGCGGGCACAGATACGCAGTATTTT. The encoded protein is CASSLARLAGTDTQYF.

This clonotype was observed a few times. The chain recombines TRBV3-1 with TRBJ2-1, with 9 nucleotides matching TRBD2. CDR1 is LGHDT, CDR2 YNNKEL, per germline (reference sequence). The CDR3 is 13 amino acids. V lost 6 bases, J lost 7 bases, and 4 bases stayed unmatched. The CDR3 here is CASRGLASNEQFF. The CDR3 DNA sequence: TGTGCCAGCAGGGGACTAGCTAGTAATGAGCAGTTCTTC.

CDR3 sequence (DNA): TGTGCCAGCAGATGTGCTAGACTAGCGGGGGACTGGAGCTCCTACAATGAGCAGTTCTTC. This codes for CASRCARLAGDWSSYNEQFF. V usage is TRBV11-2 and J usage is TRBJ2-1; 12 bases are a match to TRBD2. The CDR3 contains 20 residues. V shed 6 bases, J shed 0 bases, and the junction held 15 bases outside the gene matches. CDR1 and CDR2 from the germline V gene are SGHAT and FQNNGV.

Ten or more counts support this clonotype. The gene calls are TRBV9 and TRBJ2-1; D may correspond to TRBD1 or TRBD2 (5 bases each). Germline CDR1 reads SGDLS; CDR2 reads YYNGEE. The CDR3 length is 15 residues. Trimming left V 4 bases short and J 4 bases short, with 15 bases between. CDR3 sequence reads: CASSITTGRYNEQFF. The DNA for the CDR3 is TGTGCCAGCAGCATCACGACGGGGCGTTACAATGAGCAGTTCTTC. Full variable domain (outside the CDR3, taken from reference TRBV9 and TRBJ2-1): DSGVTQTPKHLITATGQRVTLRCSPRSGDLSVYWYQQSLDQGLQFLIQYYNGEERAKGNILERFSAQQFPDLHSELNLSSLELGDSALYFCASSITTGRYNEQFFGPGTRLTVL.

This clonotype was detected a few times. J is TRBJ2-1 and V is TRBV7-9; D remains unclear. Looked up from germline, CDR1 is SEHNR and CDR2 is FQNEAQ (reference sequence). V gave up 5 bases and J gave up 8 bases, with 10 bases separating them. The CDR3 spans 12 residues. CDR3 region: CASSGLGHEQFF. As DNA, the CDR3 is TGTGCCAGCAGCGGTCTAGGACATGAGCAGTTCTTC.

This clonotype was counted ten times or more. The chain has TRBV29-1 and TRBJ1-2; D gene unclear. CDR1 is SQVTM and CDR2 is ANQGSEA in the germline V gene. The CDR3 covers 14 residues. V was shortened by 0 bases and J by 4 bases, with 12 bases between the two germline ends. The CDR3 here is CSVEDRSGIYGYTF. DNA for the CDR3: TGCAGCGTTGAAGATCGGTCGGGGATCTATGGCTACACCTTC.

This clonotype occurred many times. The chain carries TRBV20-1 and TRBJ1-1; 7 bases fit TRBD1. J lost 4 bases, V lost 0 bases, and 5 bases had no gene match. The germline V gene encodes CDR1 DFQATT and CDR2 SNEGSKA (reference sequence). The CDR3 covers 14 residues. The CDR3 DNA is TGCAGTGCTAGAGATATTCAGGGGGGCACTGAAGCTTTCTTT. This sequence encodes CSARDIQGGTEAFF.

The chain joins TRBV7-2 to TRBJ2-7, with no clear D. V lost 3 bases, J lost 4 bases, and 4 bases lay in between. In germline, CDR1 is SGHTA, CDR2 FQGNSA. The CDR3 covers 11 residues. The chain's CDR3 is CASSFLYEQYF. CDR3 nucleotides: TGTGCCAGCAGCTTTTTATACGAGCAGTACTTC.

In its sample, this clonotype was seen many times. The V call is TRBV7-2, the J call TRBJ2-7; D unclear. The CDR3 contains 14 residues. The V end was cut by 3 bases, the J end by 0 bases, with 9 bases between. Germline CDR1 and CDR2: SGHTA and FQGNSA. CDR3 sequence: CASSLEPSSYEQYF. The DNA for the CDR3 is TGTGCCAGCAGCTTGGAACCTAGCTCCTACGAGCAGTACTTC.

This clonotype has a count of ten or more. The chain uses TRBV19 and TRBJ2-3; 10 nucleotides align to TRBD2. CDR1 and CDR2 (germline): LNHDA, SQIVND (reference sequence). Trimming took 4 bases from V and 1 from J; bases not matched to a gene: 8. The CDR3 contains 17 residues. CDR3 nucleotides: TGTGCCAGTAGTAACCCTCTTCTAGCGGGGGGCACAGATACGCAGTATTTT. Protein: CASSNPLLAGGTDTQYF.

J is TRBJ1-2 and V is TRBV19; weak D call: TRBD1 (5 bases). Germline values: CDR1 LNHDA, CDR2 SQIVND (reference sequence). V was clipped by 5 bases and J by 7 bases, with 17 bases between them. CDR3 size: 14 residues. DNA for the CDR3: TGTGCCAGTAGTTCCGCTCAGGGTGCTGGTGGCTACACCTTC. Translated: CASSSAQGAGGYTF.

The chain joins TRBV7-3 to TRBJ2-1; no definite D call. V dropped 4 bases and J dropped 5 bases, with 9 bases sitting between them. The CDR3 is 13 residues long. The germline V gene has CDR1 SGHTA and CDR2 FQGTGA. CDR3 loop: CASSSGLNNEQFF. The CDR3 DNA follows: TGTGCCAGCAGCTCCGGGCTAAACAATGAGCAGTTCTTC.

J is TRBJ1-4 and V is TRBV27, with 8 bases aligning to TRBD1. V shed 3 bases and J 8 bases; nucleotides not matched to a gene: 5. The CDR3 runs to 14 residues. Germline CDR1 and CDR2: MNHEY and SMNVEV (reference sequence). The CDR3 nucleotides read TGTGCCAGCAGTTTTTCCAGGGGGCTCGAAAAACTGTTTTTT. Protein: CASSFSRGLEKLFF.

This clonotype was detected ten times or more. The junction departs from germline at one end; a sequencing error may be responsible. The rearrangement uses TRBV29-1 and TRBJ2-3; D might be TRBD2 (5 bases). Germline V gene lookup returns CDR1 SQVTM and CDR2 ANQGSEA. This CDR3 contains 14 residues. The CDR3 loop reads CSVKEGGSTDTQYF. The CDR3 DNA sequence: TGCAGCGTTAAAGAGGGCGGGAGCACAGATACGCAGTATTTT.

This chain links TRBV7-9 with TRBJ1-3; no clear D gene. The germline gives CDR1 SEHNR, CDR2 FQNEAQ (reference sequence). The CDR3 extends over 15 amino acids. Trimming removed 5 bases at V and 4 bases at J, with 15 bases between. CDR3 protein: CASSPRPATGNTIYF. The CDR3 DNA reads as TGTGCCAGCAGCCCCAGGCCGGCGACCGGAAACACCATATATTTT.